This is a list of T cell receptor beta chains from one sample in a study of CD8+ T cells in alopecia areata. The data were produced by immunoSEQ multiplex PCR, yet TCRdb's version contains in-frame clones alone and is incomplete. The sample has about 180,000 clones, 59% seen once. This material consisted of CD4+ T cells sorted from blood, taken at week 0. The receptors were gathered from a human donor with alopecia areata. Each CDR3 is given with its conserved first and last residue. A D gene is named only where the DNA matches it firmly. The size field is filled for only some rows; it gives once, few, many or a size class.

v_call	clone_size	d_call	j_call	cdr3_aa
TRBV30	-	-	TRBJ2-5	CAWSALETQYF
TRBV29-1	-	-	TRBJ1-1	CSVEGRGYTEAFF
TRBV2	-	-	TRBJ1-2	CASSPTTGFDGYTF
TRBV29-1	-	-	TRBJ2-4	CSVGGLAKNIQYF
TRBV6-5	-	-	TRBJ2-6	CASFKRRSGANVLTF
TRBV15	-	TRBD2	TRBJ2-5	CATSRDRGGQETQYF
TRBV29-1	-	TRBD2	-	CSVDAASGAEQYF
TRBV25-1	-	-	TRBJ1-5	CASSEYSGDQPQHF
TRBV2	-	-	TRBJ2-1	CASSFTGSYNEQFF
TRBV5-1	-	-	-	CASSLDSTYEQYF
TRBV29-1	few	-	TRBJ2-3	CSVRRLLDTDTQYF
TRBV6-6	-	TRBD1	TRBJ1-2	CASSYEGARYGYTF
TRBV6-1	once	-	TRBJ2-1	CASMRSSYNEQFF
TRBV29-1	-	-	TRBJ1-2	CSVLGGLGDGYTF
TRBV30	-	TRBD1	TRBJ2-2	CARTGDVFTGELFF
TRBV14	-	TRBD1	TRBJ1-6	CASSPRTGLSSPLHF
TRBV7-9	-	TRBD1	TRBJ1-1	CASSLGQLNTEAFF
TRBV18	few	-	TRBJ2-7	CASSPQGAPYEQYF
TRBV29-1	once	-	TRBJ1-1	CSVEVQLEAFF
TRBV19	-	-	TRBJ1-2	CASSFGANYGYTF
TRBV2	-	-	TRBJ2-5	CASSEVLSGETQYF
TRBV27	few	-	TRBJ2-7	CASSHQGTYEQYF
TRBV7-9	few	-	TRBJ1-1	CASSLAGVNTEAFF
TRBV29-1	few	-	TRBJ1-2	CSVKLGAAGQYGYTF
TRBV11-1	once	-	TRBJ2-5	CASRGTQETQYF
TRBV19	-	-	TRBJ1-2	CASTTGVYGYTF
TRBV12-5	-	-	TRBJ1-6	CASGSGITLHF
TRBV18	few	-	TRBJ1-6	CASSLGQNSPLHF
TRBV29-1	-	-	TRBJ2-2	CSAHARGKNTGELFF
TRBV6-9	-	-	TRBJ1-4	CASSYSGEKLFF
TRBV6-5	few	-	TRBJ1-5	CASSNGGHQPQHF
TRBV30	few	TRBD1	TRBJ2-5	CAWSLQGAGETQYF
TRBV10-3	-	-	TRBJ2-7	CAISETPGYEQYF
TRBV9	few	-	TRBJ1-5	CASSVGNSNQPQHF
TRBV29-1	many	-	TRBJ1-2	CSALSLGGYTF
TRBV29-1	-	TRBD2	TRBJ2-3	CSVGAGEGDTQYF
TRBV10-3	once	-	TRBJ2-3	CAISGASLGTDTQYF
TRBV29-1	-	-	TRBJ2-7	CSVSRTAYEQYF
TRBV5-1	-	-	TRBJ2-2	CASSWRGRDTGELFF
TRBV4-2	-	-	TRBJ2-7	CASSPRIAYEQYF